What follows describes a single TCR beta chain. Trimming cost V 7 bases and J 1 base, with 16 bases left between them. The CDR3 contains 15 residues. Per the germline V gene, CDR1 is SNHLY and CDR2 is FYNNEI. This sample is drawn from a study of T cell changes during pregnancy in multiple sclerosis. The repertoire was sequenced with immunoSEQ multiplex PCR; TCRdb's copy has only in-frame clones and lacks some. Here the sample spans tens of thousands of clones, around 94% being singletons. The source material was peripheral blood, sampled in the third trimester of pregnancy. The rearrangement links TRBV2 to TRBJ2-5, with D possibly being TRBD2 (6 bases). The sequence was collected from a female donor with multiple sclerosis, enrolled in a pregnancy study. CDR3 sequence (DNA): TGTGCCAGCAAGGAGGGTCAGGGCTTCCAAGAGACCCAGTACTTC. As protein: CASKEGQGFQETQYF.